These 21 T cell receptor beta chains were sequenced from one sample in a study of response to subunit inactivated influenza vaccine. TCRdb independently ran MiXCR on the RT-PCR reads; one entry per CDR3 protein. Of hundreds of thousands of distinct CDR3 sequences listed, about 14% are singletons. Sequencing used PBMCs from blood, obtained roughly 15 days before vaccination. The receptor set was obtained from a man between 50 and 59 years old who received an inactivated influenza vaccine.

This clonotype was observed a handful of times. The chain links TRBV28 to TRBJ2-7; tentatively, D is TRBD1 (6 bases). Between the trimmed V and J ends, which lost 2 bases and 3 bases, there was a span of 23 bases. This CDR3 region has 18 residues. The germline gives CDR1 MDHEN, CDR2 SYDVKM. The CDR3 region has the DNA TGTGCCAGCAGTTTACTAGTTATTAACAGGGTCCCCATCTACGAGCAGTACTTC. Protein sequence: CASSLLVINRVPIYEQYF.

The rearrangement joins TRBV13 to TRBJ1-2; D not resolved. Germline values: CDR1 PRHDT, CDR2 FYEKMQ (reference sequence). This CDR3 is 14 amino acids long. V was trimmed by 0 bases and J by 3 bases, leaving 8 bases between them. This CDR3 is CASSLGHSDYGYTF. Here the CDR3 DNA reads TGTGCCAGCAGCTTAGGGCACTCCGACTATGGCTACACCTTC.

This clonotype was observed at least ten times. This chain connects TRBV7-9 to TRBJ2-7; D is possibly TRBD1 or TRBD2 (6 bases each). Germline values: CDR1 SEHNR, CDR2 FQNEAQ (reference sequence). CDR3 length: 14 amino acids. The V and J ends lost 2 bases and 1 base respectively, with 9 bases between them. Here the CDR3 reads CASSLTGTSYEQYF. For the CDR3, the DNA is TGTGCCAGCAGCTTAACAGGGACTTCCTACGAGCAGTACTTC.

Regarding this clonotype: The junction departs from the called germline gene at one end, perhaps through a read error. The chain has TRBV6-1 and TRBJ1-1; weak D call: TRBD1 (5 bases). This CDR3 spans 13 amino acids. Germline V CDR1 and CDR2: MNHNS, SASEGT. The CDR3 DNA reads TGTGCCAGCCAACCCCTGGGGGTGGCTGAACCTTTCTTT. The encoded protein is CASQPLGVAEPFF.

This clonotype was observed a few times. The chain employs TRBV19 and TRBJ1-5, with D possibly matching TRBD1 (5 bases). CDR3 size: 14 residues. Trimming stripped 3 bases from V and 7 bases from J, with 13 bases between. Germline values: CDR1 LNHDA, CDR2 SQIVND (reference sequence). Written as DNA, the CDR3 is TGTGCCAGTAGTATTATGGGGGTGAGACAGCCCCAGCATTTT. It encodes CASSIMGVRQPQHF.

DNA of the CDR3: TGTGCCATCAGGGGAAGAGACACAGATACGCAGTATTTT. As protein: CAIRGRDTDTQYF. This chain uses TRBV10-3 with TRBJ2-3; D gene ambiguous. The length of the CDR3 is 13 residues. Trimming shortened V by 6 bases and J by 2 bases, and 9 bases separated the two germline ends. Looked up from germline, CDR1 is ENHRY and CDR2 is SYGVKD.

CDR3 DNA: TGTGCCAGCAGCTTATTCGCGCCCTCGAACACTGAAGCTTTCTTT. This sequence encodes CASSLFAPSNTEAFF. The J gene is TRBJ1-1, the V gene TRBV7-9; D is ambiguous. From germline, CDR1 is SEHNR and CDR2 FQNEAQ (reference sequence). V was pared by 2 bases and J by 1 base, with 11 bases between. This CDR3 comprises 15 residues. Using reference TRBV7-9 and TRBJ1-1 for the parts outside the CDR3, the full variable domain is DTGVSQNPRHKITKRGQNVTFRCDPISEHNRLYWYRQTLGQGPEFLTYFQNEAQLEKSRLLSDRFSAERPKGSFSTLEIQRTEQGDSAMYLCASSLFAPSNTEAFFGQGTRLTVV.

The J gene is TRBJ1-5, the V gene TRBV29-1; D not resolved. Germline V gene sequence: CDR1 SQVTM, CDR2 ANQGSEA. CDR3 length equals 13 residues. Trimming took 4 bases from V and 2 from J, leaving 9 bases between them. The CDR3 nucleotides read TGCAGCGTTGCGGGAGTCCGCAATCAGCCCCAGCATTTT. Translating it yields CSVAGVRNQPQHF.

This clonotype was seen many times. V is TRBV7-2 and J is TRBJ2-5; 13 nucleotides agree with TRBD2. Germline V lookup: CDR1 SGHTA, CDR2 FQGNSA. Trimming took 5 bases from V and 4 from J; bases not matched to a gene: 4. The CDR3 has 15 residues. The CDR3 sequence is CASSLGTSGVETQYF. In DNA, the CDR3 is TGTGCCAGCAGCCTCGGGACTAGCGGGGTAGAGACCCAGTACTTC.

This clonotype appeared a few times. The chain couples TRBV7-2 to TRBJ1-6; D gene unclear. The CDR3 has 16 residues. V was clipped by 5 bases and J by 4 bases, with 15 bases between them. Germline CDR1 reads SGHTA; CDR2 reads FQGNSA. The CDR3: CASSTLARRYNSPLHF. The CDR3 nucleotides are TGTGCCAGCAGCACCCTAGCCAGGCGGTATAATTCACCCCTCCACTTT.

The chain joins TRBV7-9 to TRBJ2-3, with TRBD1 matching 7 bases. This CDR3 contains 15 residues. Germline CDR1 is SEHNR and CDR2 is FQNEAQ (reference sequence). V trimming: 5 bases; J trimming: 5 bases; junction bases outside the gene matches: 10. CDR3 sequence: CASSPGQAPLDTQYF. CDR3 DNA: TGTGCCAGCAGCCCTGGACAGGCACCACTAGATACGCAGTATTTT.

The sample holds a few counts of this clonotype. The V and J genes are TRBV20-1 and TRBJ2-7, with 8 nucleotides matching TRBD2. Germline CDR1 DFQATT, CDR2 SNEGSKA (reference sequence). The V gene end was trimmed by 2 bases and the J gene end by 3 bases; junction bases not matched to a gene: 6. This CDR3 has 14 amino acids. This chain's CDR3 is CSARSLAGDYEQYF. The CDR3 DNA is TGCAGTGCTAGAAGTCTAGCGGGCGACTACGAGCAGTACTTC.

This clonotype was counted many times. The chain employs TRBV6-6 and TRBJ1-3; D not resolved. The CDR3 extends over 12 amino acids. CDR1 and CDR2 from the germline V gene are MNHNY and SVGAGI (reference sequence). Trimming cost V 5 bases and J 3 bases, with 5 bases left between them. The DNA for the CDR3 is TGTGCCAGCAGTACGAATGGAAACACCATATATTTT. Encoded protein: CASSTNGNTIYF.

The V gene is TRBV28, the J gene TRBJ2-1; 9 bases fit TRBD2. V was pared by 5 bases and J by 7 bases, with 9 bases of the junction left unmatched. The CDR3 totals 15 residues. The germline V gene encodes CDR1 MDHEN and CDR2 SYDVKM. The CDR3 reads CASSVRGGVMNEQFF. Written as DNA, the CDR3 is TGTGCCAGCAGTGTCCGCGGGGGGGTCATGAATGAGCAGTTCTTC. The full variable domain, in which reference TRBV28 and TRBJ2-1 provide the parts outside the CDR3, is DVKVTQSSRYLVKRTGEKVFLECVQDMDHENMFWYRQDPGLGLRLIYFSYDVKMKEKGDIPEGYSVSREKKERFSLILESASTNQTSMYLCASSVRGGVMNEQFFGPGTRLTVL.

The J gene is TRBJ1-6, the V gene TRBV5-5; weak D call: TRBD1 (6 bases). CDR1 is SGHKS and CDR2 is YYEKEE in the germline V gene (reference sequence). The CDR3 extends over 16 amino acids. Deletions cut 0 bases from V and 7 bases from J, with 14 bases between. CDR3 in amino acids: CASSLGGHLGNSPLHF. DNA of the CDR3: TGTGCCAGCAGCTTGGGGGGGCACCTAGGGAATTCACCCCTCCACTTT.

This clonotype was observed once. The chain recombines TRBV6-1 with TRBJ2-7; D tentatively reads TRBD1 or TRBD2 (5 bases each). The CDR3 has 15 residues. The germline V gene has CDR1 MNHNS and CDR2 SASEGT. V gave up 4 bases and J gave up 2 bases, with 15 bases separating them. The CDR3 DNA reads TGTGCCAGCAGTGGGGACGCCAGCGGCCCCTACGAGCAGTACTTC. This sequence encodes CASSGDASGPYEQYF.

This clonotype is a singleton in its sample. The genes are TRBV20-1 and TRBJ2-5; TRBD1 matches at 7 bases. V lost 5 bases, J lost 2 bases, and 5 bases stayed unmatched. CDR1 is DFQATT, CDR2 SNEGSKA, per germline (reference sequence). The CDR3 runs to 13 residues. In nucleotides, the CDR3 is TGCAGTGCTGGGCCGGGACAGCAAGAGACCCAGTACTTC. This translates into CSAGPGQQETQYF.

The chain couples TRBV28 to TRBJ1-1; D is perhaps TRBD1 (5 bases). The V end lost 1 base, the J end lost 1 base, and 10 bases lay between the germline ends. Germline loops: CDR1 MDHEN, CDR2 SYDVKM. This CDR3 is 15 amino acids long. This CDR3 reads CASSLYDSGNTEAFF. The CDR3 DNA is TGTGCCAGCAGTTTATATGACAGTGGGAACACTGAAGCTTTCTTT.

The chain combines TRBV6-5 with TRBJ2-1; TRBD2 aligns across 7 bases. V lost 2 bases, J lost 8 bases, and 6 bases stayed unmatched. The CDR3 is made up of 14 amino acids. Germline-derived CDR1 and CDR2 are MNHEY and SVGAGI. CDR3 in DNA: TGTGCCAGCAGTTACACTAGCGCCTCCCATGAGCAGTTCTTC. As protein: CASSYTSASHEQFF.

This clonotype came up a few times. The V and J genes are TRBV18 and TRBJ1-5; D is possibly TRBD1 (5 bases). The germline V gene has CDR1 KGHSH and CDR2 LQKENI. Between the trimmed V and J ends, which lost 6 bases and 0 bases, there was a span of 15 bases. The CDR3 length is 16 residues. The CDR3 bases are TGTGCCAGCTCCTCTGGGGGAGCTTATAGCAATCAGCCCCAGCATTTT. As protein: CASSSGGAYSNQPQHF.

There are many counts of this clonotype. CDR3 DNA sequence: TGTGCCAGCAGCATGTCTAGCGGGGGGGCGGAGACCCAGTACTTC. It translates to CASSMSSGGAETQYF. V gene TRBV12-3 or TRBV12-4 combines with J gene TRBJ2-5; 12 bases align to TRBD2. V shed 6 bases, J shed 5 bases, and the junction held 7 bases outside the gene matches. This CDR3 has 15 residues.